This T cell receptor (beta chain) was identified during a study of blood T cell repertoires in COVID-19. About the study: COVID-19 samples collected from the United States, Italy and Spain covered acute and convalescent phases. Nucleic acid was either cDNA or gDNA, and it came from T cells, B-cell-depleted T cells, or PBMCs.

Original analysis: Reference gene primers were amplified, and this amplification served to estimate nucleated cell counts. Assay: immunoSEQ multiplex PCR; the TCRdb copy retains only in-frame clones and omits some. The V and J calls and clone size were taken over from that table, and D and trimming were inferred from the DNA. Of around 130,000 clones listed, 77% are singletons. The J segment lost 5 bases and the V segment lost 11 bases, leaving 32 bases of the junction unmatched. The CDR3 is made up of 21 amino acids. CDR1 is WNHNN and CDR2 is SYGVQD in the germline V gene (reference sequence). The source is a human donor in a cohort sampled during active COVID-19. The specimen sequenced was peripheral blood. The V call is TRBV10-1, the J call TRBJ2-7; 11 positions agree with TRBD2. CDR3 bases: TGCGCCGGGGGAGGGGTGACAGGTCACCCAACAATAGCGGGAGGGGGAAACGAGCAGTACTTC. Translated, it gives CAGGGVTGHPTIAGGGNEQYF.